This T cell receptor beta chain originates from a study of human versus mouse CDR3 diversity and MHC coevolution. Across the whole study: Samples had between about 5.5 x 10^6 and 1.7 x 10^7 valid reads. The study, taken as a whole, reports: About 1.7 million TCR beta clonotypes were estimated for humans, the largest repertoire.

On this clone itself: Its matching antigen is unknown.

The method was immunoSEQ multiplex PCR; TCRdb's version includes in-frame clones alone and lacks a portion of them. This table holds roughly 80,000 clones, 93% found once. Trimming stripped 1 base from V and 0 bases from J, with 15 bases between. The CDR3 length is 17 residues. CDR1 is SEHNR, CDR2 FQNEAQ, per germline (reference sequence). The sequence was collected from a person aged 30 to 70 in good health. What was sequenced was naive CD4+ T cells from blood. Described subset: CD45RO-negative CD62L-positive naive CD4 T cells. The rearrangement links TRBV7-9 to TRBJ1-2; D is possibly TRBD1 (5 bases). The CDR3 reads CASSLGQGLNSNYGYTF. CDR3 nucleotides: TGTGCCAGCAGCTTAGGCCAGGGCCTAAACTCTAACTATGGCTACACCTTC.